This passage covers 4 T cell receptor beta chains from one sample sequenced in a study of blood T cell repertoires in COVID-19. Assay: immunoSEQ multiplex PCR; the TCRdb copy retains only in-frame clones and omits some. The table shows some 180,000 clones, with roughly 82% occurring only once. What was sequenced was PBMCs or T cells enriched from blood (not recorded which). Receptor source: an older woman with acute COVID-19.

The chain has TRBV19 and TRBJ1-4; the D is unclear. The germline V gene encodes CDR1 LNHDA and CDR2 SQIVND (reference sequence). CDR3 length: 12 amino acids. V was pared by 7 bases and J by 8 bases, with 11 bases between. In DNA, the CDR3 is TGTGCCAGTAATATGGGAGGGGAAAAACTGTTTTTT. This encodes CASNMGGEKLFF.

A single count supports this clone. The V and J genes are TRBV18 and TRBJ1-2; 9 nucleotides align to TRBD1. Germline V gene lookup returns CDR1 KGHSH and CDR2 LQKENI. V lost 6 bases and J lost 7; bases outside the gene matches: 12. The CDR3 totals 15 residues. As DNA, the CDR3 is TGTGCCAGCTCTCCAGGACAGGGGCCCTTAGTTGGCTACACCTTC. This translates into CASSPGQGPLVGYTF. Supplemented by reference TRBV18 and TRBJ1-2, the full variable domain reads NAGVMQNPRHLVRRRGQEARLRCSPMKGHSHVYWYRQLPEEGLKFMVYLQKENIIDESGMPKERFSAEFPKEGPSILRIQQVVRGDSAAYFCASSPGQGPLVGYTFGSGTRLTVV.

The chain employs TRBV28 and TRBJ2-1, with D perhaps TRBD2 (6 bases). V lost 10 bases and J 8 bases, leaving 21 bases between the germline ends. This CDR3 spans 14 amino acids. Germline-derived CDR1 and CDR2 are MDHEN and SYDVKM. CDR3 region: CATTRRAQVYEQFF. The CDR3 DNA follows: TGTGCCACCACGCGGAGGGCTCAGGTCTATGAGCAGTTCTTC. The whole variable domain, remainder taken from reference TRBV28 and TRBJ2-1, is DVKVTQSSRYLVKRTGEKVFLECVQDMDHENMFWYRQDPGLGLRLIYFSYDVKMKEKGDIPEGYSVSREKKERFSLILESASTNQTSMYLCATTRRAQVYEQFFGPGTRLTVL.

This clone was seen ten or more times. The rearrangement uses TRBV28 and TRBJ2-3; possibly TRBD2 for D (7 bases). There are 14 residues in the CDR3. Germline CDR1 MDHEN, CDR2 SYDVKM. V dropped 3 bases and J dropped 5 bases, with 12 bases sitting between them. CDR3 DNA: TGTGCCAGCAGTTTCGGGGGGCCGGGAGATACGCAGTATTTT. Translated, it gives CASSFGGPGDTQYF.